The sequence of this TCR beta chain was determined in a study of blood T cell repertoires in COVID-19 (dated by TCRdb to about 2020). General notes on the study: Samples from collaborators originated in the United States, Italy and Spain and spanned both the acute and convalescent phases of COVID-19. The material from the prospective study consisted of cDNA or gDNA derived from T cells, B-cell-depleted T cells, or PBMCs. Deeply sampled blood TCRbeta repertoires from subjects exposed to, actively infected with, or recovered from COVID-19 were included in the dataset. The repertoires were released in a freely available public database intended as a resource for research on the immune response to SARS-CoV-2. The samples were drawn from two sources: the first 160 participants of the ongoing ImmuneRACE study, and 950 to 1,500 subjects contributed by 6 global collaborators. Sample metadata almost always included a de-identified subject ID, COVID-19 status, age in years and sex. Where HLA class I and class II types were available, the types were taken from metadata supplied by the sample provider, not from assay-based typing.

Overall study results and their limits: Clinical and demographic metadata were provided uncurated, with the amount varying by source and participant.

At one collaborating source in Seattle, patients were enrolled during active infection and were followed longitudinally through the course of disease. Each collaborating institution followed its own protocols to collect whole blood in K2EDTA tubes. For TCRbeta analysis, collaborators shipped samples as frozen whole blood, isolated PBMCs, or DNA extracted from either of those sample types. V drops 3 bases and J drops 9 bases, leaving 14 bases in between. The CDR3 contains 13 residues, cysteine and phenylalanine counted. Only CDR3 DNA is held: 39 bases, read in frame from base 1. CDR1 and CDR2 are read off the germline V gene as SNHLY and FYNNEI. Comments on this clone: The antigen it recognizes is unknown. No base qualities exist here, and no much larger clone lies one base off it.

The immunoSEQ Assay, a bias-controlled multiplex PCR, was used to amplify TCRbeta CDR3 regions from genomic DNA. Processing in the source paper ran as follows. Nucleated cell counts per sample were estimated from amplification of reference gene primers within the assay. Sequence reads were collapsed and filtered to measure the absolute abundance of every unique TCRbeta CDR3 rearrangement. For each sample, productive Simpson clonality was calculated by taking the square root of Simpson's diversity index across productive rearrangements. TCRdb took over this immuneACCESS table, retaining in-frame rearrangements with V and J assigned. Such tables are incomplete; in checked studies, under half of the missing clones stem from an unresolved V gene, and the remainder is unexplained. The V and J calls and the clone size are those of that table, but D and trimming were determined from the DNA. The sample table holds around 190,000 clones, of which approximately 91% were seen once. Of the sample, roughly a sixth falls within the top ten clones.

The material sequenced was peripheral blood. The rearranged segments are TRBV2 and TRBJ1-1; the D gene assignment is ambiguous. This clonotype was sampled from a man in his fifties or sixties with COVID-19, enrolled during active disease. The nucleotide sequence reads as follows: TGTGCCAGCAGTGACTCAGGACTTGGACAAGCTTTCTTT. It translates as CASSDSGLGQAFF.